This section outlines one T cell receptor beta chain sequence together with its context. No antigen is known for it. An end of the junction does not agree with germline; a read error may underlie this. This entry is derived from a study of tumor-infiltrating lymphocytes in primary liver carcinoma (TCRdb year 2017). Regarding the complete study: The five patients, three men and two women aged 30 to 69 years, had hepatocellular carcinoma (four) or combined HCC and intrahepatic cholangiocarcinoma (one). Across five regions of each liver tumor, along with adjacent normal tissue and blood, the study brought together TCRbeta repertoire sequencing, expression microarrays and whole-exome sequencing. The tumors of the five patients were staged as T1-T3 N0M0, with maximum diameters ranging from roughly 4.2 to 10 cm. A total of roughly 35 specimens from 5 patients went through TCRbeta repertoire sequencing, namely 25 tumor regions, 5 adjacent noncancerous liver tissues and 5 peripheral blood samples. The roughly 27 tumor region samples were profiled with Agilent mRNA microarrays so that TCRbeta repertoire diversity could be related to the local molecular phenotype. Each sample produced about 3.5 to 7.5 million productive TCRbeta reads, and read depth showed no significant difference between tissue types. High reproducibility was observed for the technical replicate repertoires, with mean shared-clone rates approximately 0.92 and correlation coefficients above 0.95.

Total RNA and DNA were co-extracted from 20-30 mg of bulk tissue with the AllPrep DNA/RNA mini kit, without cell sorting. Between November 2015 and 2016, about 5 patients in China with histopathologically diagnosed primary liver carcinoma had surgical resection. At the time of sampling, the patients were treatment-naive and had chronic HBV infection. Five spatially separated regions were sampled from each tumor: the superior, inferior, left-lateral and right-lateral poles, plus the tumor centre. According to histology, viable tumor cells made up more than 90% of every tumor sample. Pieces of fresh tumor and adjacent tissue were cut in half, with one half kept in RNAlater at -80 degrees C and the other half sent for histology. TCRbeta-specific cDNA was reverse-transcribed from about 520 ng total RNA using a constant-region primer and ProtoScript II reverse transcriptase. The TCRbeta libraries were prepared through three rounds of nested multiplex PCR following a slightly modified ARM-PCR procedure. Sample barcodes and Illumina adapters were added in a final 25-cycle PCR using Deep VentR polymerase. Amplicons of 200-500 bp were gel-purified with a QIAquick gel extraction kit before sequencing. TCRbeta amplicons were sequenced on an Illumina HiSeq 2500 with 250-bp paired-end reads. The authors processed their data as follows. To recover full CDR3 sequences, reads were quality-trimmed using Trimmomatic v0.33 and paired reads were then merged using FLASH v1.2.11. V, D and J germline segments were assigned to the rearranged TCRbeta sequences using MiGEC v1.2.1b. VDJtools v1.0.0 computed clonotype statistics and Shannon-Wiener diversity indices. To reduce sampling bias, subsequent analyses other than the diversity analysis used only the 250 most abundant clonotypes in each sample. TCRdb's own reprocessing of the public reads used fastp at Q25 and MiXCR and kept productive beta chains. One record per CDR3 amino acid sequence lists the most common genes and DNA. TCRdb's processing, not the authors' own work, is the source of the V and J calls. The sample profile shows more than 40,000 distinct CDR3 sequences; 65% to 80% of them were found once. 25% to 30% of the sample rests with the top ten.

What the study reported, not specific to this receptor: Repertoire overlap was higher between tumor regions (mean around 36%) than tumor-adjacent (approximately 17%) or tumor-blood (about 15%) pairs, consistent with antigen-driven expansion. The top 250 clones accounted for a significantly greater share of the repertoire in tumors than in blood (p = 0.039). Only roughly 7-24% of top clones appeared in all five regions of a tumor, which suggests that tumor-infiltrating T cells are spatially heterogeneous. Because the samples were bulk and unsorted, CD4+ and CD8+ T cell repertoires could not be compared. Only the TCR beta chain was sequenced, which likely underestimates true repertoire diversity because unpaired alpha chains were not captured. Only a few patients were included in the study, and the authors note that the findings should be validated in a larger study.

The sequence was collected from a man aged 35 to 55 with primary liver carcinoma and hepatitis B virus infection. Sequenced: liver tumor tissue from sampling region 5. What this sample's cell subset or site label stands for: tumor region T5, tumor centre.

The nucleotide sequence is given as TGTGCCAGCAGGGAGCCACACACTGGAGCTTTCTTT. It is translated as CASREPHTGAFF. The rearranged segments are TRBV7-8 and TRBJ1-1, with the D gene not clear enough to name. In the germline V gene, CDR1 corresponds to SGHVS and CDR2 to FQNEAQ. The CDR3, cysteine through phenylalanine, is 12 amino acids long. The retained sequence is limited to the CDR3, 36 bases, with the frame set at the first base.